The 5 T cell receptor beta chains in this list originate from one sample, sequenced in a study of blood T cell repertoires in COVID-19. Generated by immunoSEQ multiplex PCR, the TCRdb table keeps only in-frame clones and is missing some. The table shows 200,000 or so clones, with about 80% occurring only once. Source material: peripheral blood. The receptor set was obtained from a human donor with acute or convalescent COVID-19. The donor label of this sample is uncertain.

This clone was counted a single time. The chain recombines TRBV5-1 with TRBJ1-2; 7 bases match TRBD1. This CDR3 is built from 13 residues. With V trimmed by 4 bases and J by 4 bases, 4 bases remained unmatched. Germline V gene data show CDR1 as SGHRS and CDR2 as YFSETQ. CDR3 coding DNA: TGCGCCAGCAGCCCTACAGGGGCCTATGGCTACACCTTC. It yields the protein CASSPTGAYGYTF.

The rearrangement links TRBV30 to TRBJ2-7, with 8 bases matching TRBD1. The CDR3 covers 12 residues. CDR1 is GTSNPN and CDR2 is SVGIG in the germline V gene (reference sequence). J was trimmed by 6 bases and V by 2 bases; bases with no gene match: 3. CDR3 sequence: CAWSNGQGEQYF. The CDR3 bases are TGTGCCTGGAGTAACGGACAGGGCGAGCAGTACTTC.

Note on this clone: This CDR3 is also generated by other DNA sequences in the sample. The chain joins TRBV3-1 (or the pseudogene TRBV3-2) to TRBJ2-2; D possibly corresponds to TRBD1 (5 bases). The CDR3 contains 12 residues. Germline V lookup: CDR1 LGHDT, CDR2 YNNKEL (reference sequence). V was shortened by 6 bases and J by 5 bases, with 7 bases between the two germline ends. The CDR3, as DNA: TGTGCCAGCAGGCAGGGAACCGGGGAGCTGTTTTTT. This encodes CASRQGTGELFF.

This clone is a singleton in its sample. V and J are TRBV7-2 and TRBJ2-3, with D possibly matching TRBD2 (8 bases). Germline V lookup: CDR1 SGHTA, CDR2 FQGNSA. The CDR3 length is 18 residues. V was pared by 5 bases and J by 4 bases, with 25 bases between. The chain's CDR3 is CASSQRRGRREASDTQYF. The CDR3, as DNA: TGTGCCAGCAGCCAAAGGAGGGGGCGGCGGGAGGCGTCAGATACGCAGTATTTT.

The V gene is TRBV19, the J gene TRBJ2-2, with 8 bases aligning to TRBD1. Germline trimming cut 6 bases from V and 3 bases from J; bases unmatched to any gene: 9. The CDR3 covers 16 residues. Germline lookup yields CDR1 LNHDA and CDR2 SQIVND (reference sequence). The CDR3 is CASSLTTGGYTGELFF. The CDR3 nucleotides read TGTGCCAGTAGCCTTACTACAGGGGGTTACACCGGGGAGCTGTTTTTT.